A selection of T cell receptor beta chains follows, all from one sample in a study of T cells in Graves' hyperthyroidism and ophthalmopathy. MiXCR, run by TCRdb on the multiplex PCR reads, gives a single entry per CDR3 protein. The table records fewer than 550,000 distinct CDR3 sequences, more than 15% of them present only once. What was sequenced was blood. Receptors originate from a young woman with Graves' hyperthyroidism. The CDR3 runs from the conserved cysteine through the conserved F or W. The order of the fields is D gene, clone size, V gene, J gene, CDR3 protein, CDR3 DNA. The D gene is left open where the match is weak. Size is omitted from some rows. Given values are once, few, many or a class for expanded clones.

D: NA; size: NA; V: TRBV5-5; J: TRBJ2-3; CDR3: CASSFDGGGPGDTQYF; DNA: TGTGCCAGCAGCTTCGATGGGGGGGGCCCCGGAGATACGCAGTATTTT
D: NA; size: many; V: TRBV9; J: TRBJ2-1; CDR3: CASSPQGLTYNEQFF; DNA: TGTGCCAGCAGCCCCCAGGGCCTCACCTACAATGAGCAGTTCTTC
D: NA; size: once; V: TRBV27; J: TRBJ2-5; CDR3: CASSPYGPNQETQYF; DNA: TGTGCCAGCAGTCCCTACGGGCCTAACCAAGAGACCCAGTACTTC
D: TRBD2; size: many; V: TRBV9; J: TRBJ2-5; CDR3: CASSALAGGPETQYF; DNA: TGTGCCAGCAGCGCACTAGCGGGAGGGCCAGAGACCCAGTACTTC
D: TRBD1; size: NA; V: TRBV10-3; J: TRBJ2-7; CDR3: CAISEWTGGFYEQYF; DNA: TGTGCCATCAGTGAGTGGACAGGGGGGTTCTACGAGCAGTACTTC
D: TRBD2; size: NA; V: TRBV2; J: TRBJ2-2; CDR3: CASSHTSGRNTGELFF; DNA: TGTGCCAGCAGCCACACTAGCGGGAGGAACACCGGGGAGCTGTTTTTT
D: NA; size: once; V: TRBV14; J: TRBJ2-7; CDR3: CASSQSMVRGYEQYF; DNA: TGTGCCAGCAGCCAGAGTATGGTCAGGGGCTACGAGCAGTACTTC
D: TRBD2; size: many; V: TRBV20-1; J: TRBJ2-7; CDR3: CSALSGLVGYEQYF; DNA: TGCAGTGCTCTTTCGGGACTAGTCGGGTACGAGCAGTACTTC
D: TRBD2; size: many; V: TRBV9; J: TRBJ2-7; CDR3: CASSVVREASGTQGSHEQYF; DNA: TGTGCCAGCAGCGTAGTACGTGAGGCTAGCGGGACACAGGGGTCCCACGAGCAGTACTTC
D: NA; size: many; V: TRBV28; J: TRBJ2-1; CDR3: CASSDQRSSSYNEQFF; DNA: TGTGCCAGCAGCGACCAGCGGAGCAGCTCCTACAATGAGCAGTTCTTC
D: NA; size: many; V: TRBV27; J: TRBJ2-3; CDR3: CASSSWGGVLSGQLTDTQYF; DNA: TGTGCCAGCAGTTCGTGGGGGGGGGTACTTTCTGGACAGCTCACAGATACGCAGTATTTT
D: NA; size: many; V: TRBV15; J: TRBJ2-3; CDR3: CATSRDADLATDTQYF; DNA: TGTGCCACCAGCAGAGACGCAGACCTGGCGACAGATACGCAGTATTTT